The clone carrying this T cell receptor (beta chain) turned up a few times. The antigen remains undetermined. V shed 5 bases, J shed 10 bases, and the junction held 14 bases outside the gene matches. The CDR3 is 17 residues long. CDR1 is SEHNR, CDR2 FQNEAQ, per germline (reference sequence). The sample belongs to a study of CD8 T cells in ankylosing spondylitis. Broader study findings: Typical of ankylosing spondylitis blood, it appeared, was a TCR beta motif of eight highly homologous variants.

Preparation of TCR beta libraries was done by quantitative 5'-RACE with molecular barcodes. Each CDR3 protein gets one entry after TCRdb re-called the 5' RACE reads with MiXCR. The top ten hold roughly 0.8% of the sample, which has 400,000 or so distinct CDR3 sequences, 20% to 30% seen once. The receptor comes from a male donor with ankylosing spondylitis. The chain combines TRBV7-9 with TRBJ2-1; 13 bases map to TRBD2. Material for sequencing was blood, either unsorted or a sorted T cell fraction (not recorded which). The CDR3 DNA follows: TGTGCCAGCAGCCTGACCCTTCGGACTAGCGGGAGATACGAGCAGTTCTTC. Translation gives CASSLTLRTSGRYEQFF.